The clone carrying this T cell receptor (beta chain) turned up a few times. The antigen is not known. CDR1 and CDR2 (germline): LGHNA, YNFKEQ. Between the trimmed V and J ends, which lost 0 bases and 7 bases, there was a span of 16 bases. This CDR3 has 16 amino acids. The record originates from a study of T cells after yellow fever vaccination. Whole-study findings and limits: There was a small share of clonotypes that showed up in both the CD4 and CD8 compartments. Post-booster samples contained most primary-vaccination clones (about 96% CD4, around 88% CD8). The secondary response showed a weaker magnitude and a faster peak, day 5 versus 15.

A 5'RACE template-switching step, the method used to make TCR cDNA, added a universal primer site and UMIs. MiXCR, run by TCRdb on the 5' RACE reads, gives a single entry per CDR3 protein. The table records hundreds of thousands of distinct CDR3 sequences, 9% to 15% of them present only once. This chain links TRBV4-2 with TRBJ1-5; possibly TRBD1 for D (5 bases). The clonotype originates from a young man who received the YFV17D yellow fever vaccine. This sample comprised PBMCs, obtained on the day of the yellow fever booster vaccination. The CDR3 DNA sequence: TGTGCCAGCAGCCAAGATCCAGGGCCAGTGGAACAGCCCCAGCATTTT. Its protein product is CASSQDPGPVEQPQHF.